This TCR beta chain emerged from a study of blood T cell repertoires in COVID-19. The repertoire was sequenced with immunoSEQ multiplex PCR; TCRdb's copy has only in-frame clones and lacks some. The sample consists of about 180,000 clones, around 88% of them appearing once. V was pared by 6 bases and J by 10 bases, with 15 bases between. There are 13 residues in the CDR3. Per germline, CDR1 SNHLY and CDR2 FYNNEI. The source material was peripheral blood. The receptor comes from a woman younger than 45 with acute or convalescent COVID-19. The chain combines TRBV2 with TRBJ1-4; D perhaps matches TRBD1 (5 bases). The CDR3 DNA reads TGTGCCAGCAGATGGACAAACAGCTTAAAACTGTTTTTT. Translated: CASRWTNSLKLFF.